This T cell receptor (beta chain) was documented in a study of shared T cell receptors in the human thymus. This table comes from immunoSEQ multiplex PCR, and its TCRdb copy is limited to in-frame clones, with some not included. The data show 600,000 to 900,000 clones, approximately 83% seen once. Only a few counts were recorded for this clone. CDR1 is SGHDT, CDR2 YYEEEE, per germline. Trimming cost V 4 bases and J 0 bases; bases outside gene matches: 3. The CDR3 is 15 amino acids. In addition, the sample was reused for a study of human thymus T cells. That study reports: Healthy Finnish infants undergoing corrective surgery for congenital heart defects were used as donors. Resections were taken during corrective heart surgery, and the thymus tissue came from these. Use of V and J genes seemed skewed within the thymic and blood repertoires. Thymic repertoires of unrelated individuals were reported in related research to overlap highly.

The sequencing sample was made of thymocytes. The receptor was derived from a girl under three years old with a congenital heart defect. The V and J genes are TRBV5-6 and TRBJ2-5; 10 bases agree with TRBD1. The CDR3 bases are TGTGCCAGCAGCCCGGGGACAGGGGACCAAGAGACCCAGTACTTC. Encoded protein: CASSPGTGDQETQYF.